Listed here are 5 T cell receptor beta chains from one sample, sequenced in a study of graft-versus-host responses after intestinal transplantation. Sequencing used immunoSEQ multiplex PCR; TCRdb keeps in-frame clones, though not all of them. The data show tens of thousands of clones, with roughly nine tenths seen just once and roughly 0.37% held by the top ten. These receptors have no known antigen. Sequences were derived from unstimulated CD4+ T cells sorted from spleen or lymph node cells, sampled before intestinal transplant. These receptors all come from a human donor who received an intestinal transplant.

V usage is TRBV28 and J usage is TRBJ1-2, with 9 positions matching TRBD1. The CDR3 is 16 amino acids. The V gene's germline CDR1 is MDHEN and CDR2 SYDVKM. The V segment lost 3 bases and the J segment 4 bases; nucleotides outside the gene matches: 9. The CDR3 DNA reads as TGTGCCAGCAGTTTTTACCGGGACAGGGCTTCCTATGGCTACACCTTC. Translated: CASSFYRDRASYGYTF.

The CDR3 sequence: CSVRDRAHYEQYF. The DNA of the CDR3 is TGCAGCGTTCGTGACAGGGCCCACTACGAGCAGTACTTC. The chain couples TRBV29-1 to TRBJ2-7; 7 nucleotides match TRBD1. Germline assignment: CDR1 SQVTM and CDR2 ANQGSEA. J lost 3 bases, V lost 5 bases, and 7 bases had no gene match. The CDR3 is 13 amino acids.

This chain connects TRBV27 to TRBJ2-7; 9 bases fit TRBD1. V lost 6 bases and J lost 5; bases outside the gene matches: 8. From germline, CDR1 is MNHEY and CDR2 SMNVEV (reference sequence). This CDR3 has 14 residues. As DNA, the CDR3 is TGTGCCAGCAGGTCCGCGGGACAGGGCAACGAGCAGTACTTC. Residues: CASRSAGQGNEQYF.

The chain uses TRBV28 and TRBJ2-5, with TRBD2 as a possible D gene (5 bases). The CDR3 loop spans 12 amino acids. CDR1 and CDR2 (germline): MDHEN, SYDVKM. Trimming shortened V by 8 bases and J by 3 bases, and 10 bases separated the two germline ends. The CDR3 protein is CASGRAKETQYF. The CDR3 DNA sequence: TGTGCCAGCGGGCGGGCGAAAGAGACCCAGTACTTC.

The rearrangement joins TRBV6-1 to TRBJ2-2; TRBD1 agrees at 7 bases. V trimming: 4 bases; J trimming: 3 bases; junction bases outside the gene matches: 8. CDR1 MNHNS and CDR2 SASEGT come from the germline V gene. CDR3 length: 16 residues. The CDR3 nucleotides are TGTGCCAGCAGTGCCGACAGGGTAGGGTACACCGGGGAGCTGTTTTTT. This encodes CASSADRVGYTGELFF.